Below are 18 T cell receptor beta chains sequenced from a single sample in a study of cytomegalovirus exposure and HLA in healthy donors. 60 Vbeta and 13 Jbeta primers were used in PCR. Clones were sequenced by immunoSEQ multiplex PCR, and TCRdb holds only the in-frame ones, with some missing. The profile covers some 170,000 clones, with 75% to 90% appearing a single time and 4% to 5.5% taken by the ten largest. Material for sequencing was PBMCs. These receptors were taken from a man aged 30 to 39 in good health and CMV-seronegative.

This rearrangement joins TRBV7-3 to TRBJ2-2; D possibly corresponds to TRBD1 (6 bases). This CDR3 has 16 amino acids. V was pared by 4 bases and J by 8 bases, with 20 bases between. Germline V gene data show CDR1 as SGHTA and CDR2 as FQGTGA. Written as DNA, the CDR3 is TGTGCCAGCAGCTCTTGGACAGCCAGCGTGTCGGGGGAGCTGTTTTTT. Protein sequence: CASSSWTASVSGELFF.

The chain joins TRBV19 to TRBJ2-1, with 7 bases matching TRBD2. V was pared by 5 bases and J by 12 bases, with 4 bases of the junction left unmatched. CDR1 is LNHDA, CDR2 SQIVND, per germline (reference sequence). The CDR3 is 11 residues long. The CDR3 coding sequence is TGTGCCAGTAGTTTAGGACTAGTGCAGTTCTTC. It encodes CASSLGLVQFF.

The chain recombines TRBV19 with TRBJ2-5; 10 bases fit TRBD2. This CDR3 contains 12 residues. Losses at the gene ends were 10 bases for V and 4 bases for J; bases not matched to a gene: 3. CDR1 and CDR2 (germline): LNHDA, SQIVND (reference sequence). Here the CDR3 DNA reads TGTGCCACCAGCGGGGGGGCAGAGACCCAGTACTTC. The encoded protein is CATSGGAETQYF.

V and J are TRBV27 and TRBJ1-1; the match to TRBD1 covers 7 bases. Germline V gene lookup returns CDR1 MNHEY and CDR2 SMNVEV (reference sequence). The CDR3 has 14 residues. V lost 6 bases, J lost 2 bases, and 6 bases stayed unmatched. CDR3 sequence (DNA): TGTGCCAGCAGCCCGGGGACAGTAAACACTGAAGCTTTCTTT. Encoded protein: CASSPGTVNTEAFF.

V is TRBV5-5 and J is TRBJ1-4; no reliable D call. Trimming took 4 bases from V and 8 from J, leaving 9 bases between them. The CDR3 loop spans 12 amino acids. CDR1 and CDR2 from the germline V gene are SGHKS and YYEKEE (reference sequence). CDR3 region: CASSVPYEKLFF. In DNA, the CDR3 is TGTGCCAGCAGCGTACCCTACGAAAAACTGTTTTTT. Using reference TRBV5-5 and TRBJ1-4 for the parts outside the CDR3, the full variable domain is DAGVTQSPTHLIKTRGQQVTLRCSPISGHKSVSWYQQVLGQGPQFIFQYYEKEERGRGNFPDRFSARQFPNYSSELNVNALLLGDSALYLCASSVPYEKLFFGSGTQLSVL.

The chain recombines TRBV5-6 with TRBJ2-5; 7 nucleotides match TRBD1. TRBJ2-7 matches the DNA end more closely, so the J call is doubtful. The length of the CDR3 is 16 residues. Germline CDR1 SGHDT, CDR2 YYEEEE. CDR3 sequence (DNA): TGTGCCAGCAGCCAGGACAGGCTAACAGGGAACTACGAGCAGTACTTC. Its protein product is CASSQDRLTGNYEQYF.

Here the CDR3 reads CASSRDRGTGELFF. Written as DNA, the CDR3 is TGTGCCAGCAGCCGGGACAGGGGGACCGGGGAGCTGTTTTTT. The chain recombines TRBV5-4 with TRBJ2-2, with TRBD1 matching over 11 bases. The CDR3 loop spans 14 amino acids. V was clipped by 4 bases and J by 5 bases; unmatched bases: 1. The germline CDR1 and CDR2 sequences are SGHNT and YYREEE (reference sequence).

Notes on this clone: The junction departs from germline at one end; a sequencing error may be responsible. This chain links TRBV7-9 with TRBJ2-1; TRBD2 matches at 9 bases. The V gene's germline CDR1 is SEHNR and CDR2 FQNEAQ (reference sequence). The CDR3 runs to 16 residues. The DNA of the CDR3 is TGTGCCAGCAGCCCCGAGGCGGGTAGCGGGAGAGATGAGCCGTTCTTC. Encoded protein: CASSPEAGSGRDEPFF.

The chain recombines TRBV5-4 with TRBJ1-5; a weak D match, TRBD1 (6 bases). Germline CDR1 SGHNT, CDR2 YYREEE (reference sequence). This CDR3 has 12 residues. The CDR3 DNA reads as TGTGGAATGGGGGCGGGCAATCAGCCCCAGCATTTT. This sequence encodes CGMGAGNQPQHF.

This clone was picked up one time. The chain employs TRBV11-2 and TRBJ1-2; TRBD1 matches at 9 bases. Trimming cost V 7 bases and J 6 bases; bases outside gene matches: 21. Germline V gene data show CDR1 as SGHAT and CDR2 as FQNNGV. CDR3 length: 18 residues. CDR3 amino acids: CASTLSGTGPILLDGYTF. CDR3 nucleotide sequence: TGTGCCAGCACCCTTTCCGGGACAGGGCCGATTCTGTTGGATGGCTACACCTTC.

The genes are TRBV19 and TRBJ2-7; weak D call: TRBD2 (7 bases). The germline V and J ends were trimmed by 6 bases and 3 bases, with 12 bases remaining between them. From germline, CDR1 is LNHDA and CDR2 SQIVND (reference sequence). The CDR3 runs 13 residues. The CDR3 sequence is CASSYREGYEQYF. CDR3 sequence (DNA): TGTGCCAGTAGCTACAGGGAGGGCTACGAGCAGTACTTC. Drawing the rest from reference TRBV19 and TRBJ2-7, the complete variable domain is DGGITQSPKYLFRKEGQNVTLSCEQNLNHDAMYWYRQDPGQGLRLIYYSQIVNDFQKGDIAEGYSVSREKKESFPLTVTSAQKNPTAFYLCASSYREGYEQYFGPGTRLTVT.

This clone appeared a few times. This chain connects TRBV5-1 to TRBJ1-1, with 10 bases aligning to TRBD1. The CDR3 length is 15 residues. Trimming at V came to 1 base and at J to 6 bases, leaving 6 bases not matched to a gene. CDR1 SGHRS and CDR2 YFSETQ come from the germline V gene. The CDR3 protein is CASSLPGTGEAEAFF. Written as DNA, the CDR3 is TGCGCCAGCAGCTTGCCCGGGACAGGGGAAGCTGAAGCTTTCTTT.

This rearrangement joins TRBV7-9 to TRBJ2-1; 9 bases line up with TRBD2. Germline CDR1 reads SEHNR; CDR2 reads FQNEAQ (reference sequence). V lost 0 bases and J lost 3; bases outside the gene matches: 6. The CDR3 has 17 residues. The DNA of the CDR3 is TGTGCCAGCAGCTTAGCGCGCGCGGGAGGGGGCTACAATGAGCAGTTCTTC. It codes for CASSLARAGGGYNEQFF.

The gene calls are TRBV28 and TRBJ2-3; TRBD2 matches 7 bases. V was pared by 11 bases and J by 1 base, with 6 bases of the junction left unmatched. There are 13 residues in the CDR3. Germline CDR1 and CDR2: MDHEN and SYDVKM. CDR3 sequence (DNA): TGTGCCTGCTTGGGGAGGGGCACAGATACGCAGTATTTT. It translates to CACLGRGTDTQYF. The full variable domain, with the rest looked up from reference TRBV28 and TRBJ2-3, is DVKVTQSSRYLVKRTGEKVFLECVQDMDHENMFWYRQDPGLGLRLIYFSYDVKMKEKGDIPEGYSVSREKKERFSLILESASTNQTSMYLCACLGRGTDTQYFGPGTRLTVL.

This rearrangement joins TRBV2 to TRBJ2-3, with 9 bases fitting TRBD2. The CDR3 is made up of 14 amino acids. Germline V gene sequence: CDR1 SNHLY, CDR2 FYNNEI. The trim removed 2 bases at V and 3 bases at J, leaving 0 bases unmatched. The CDR3 loop is CASSELAGTDTQYF. In DNA, the CDR3 is TGTGCCAGCAGTGAACTAGCGGGGACAGATACGCAGTATTTT.

The chain couples TRBV7-8 to TRBJ1-3; 9 bases match TRBD1. The CDR3 covers 14 residues. J lost 2 bases, V lost 5 bases, and 1 base had no gene match. Germline-derived CDR1 and CDR2 are SGHVS and FQNEAQ. The chain's CDR3 is CASSRDRAGNTIYF. The CDR3 region has the DNA TGTGCCAGCAGCCGGGACAGGGCTGGAAACACCATATATTTT.

V is TRBV19 and J is TRBJ1-5; weak D call: TRBD1 (5 bases). The CDR3 is 14 residues long. Trimming took off 5 bases at V and 5 bases at J, with 13 bases between the two ends. Germline lookup yields CDR1 LNHDA and CDR2 SQIVND (reference sequence). In DNA, the CDR3 is TGTGCCAGTAGTGGAGCGGGGGGGGATCAGCCCCAGCATTTT. It translates to CASSGAGGDQPQHF. Full variable domain (missing parts from reference TRBV19 and TRBJ1-5): DGGITQSPKYLFRKEGQNVTLSCEQNLNHDAMYWYRQDPGQGLRLIYYSQIVNDFQKGDIAEGYSVSREKKESFPLTVTSAQKNPTAFYLCASSGAGGDQPQHFGDGTRLSIL.

The chain uses TRBV11-3 and TRBJ2-2; D not resolved. V lost 2 bases and J 2 bases, leaving 18 bases between the germline ends. CDR3 length: 18 residues. Germline CDR1 and CDR2: SGHNT and YENEEA. The CDR3 nucleotides are TGTGCCAGCAGCTTAACTGGGTCCAAGGAGCAAAACACCGGGGAGCTGTTTTTT. Its protein product is CASSLTGSKEQNTGELFF.